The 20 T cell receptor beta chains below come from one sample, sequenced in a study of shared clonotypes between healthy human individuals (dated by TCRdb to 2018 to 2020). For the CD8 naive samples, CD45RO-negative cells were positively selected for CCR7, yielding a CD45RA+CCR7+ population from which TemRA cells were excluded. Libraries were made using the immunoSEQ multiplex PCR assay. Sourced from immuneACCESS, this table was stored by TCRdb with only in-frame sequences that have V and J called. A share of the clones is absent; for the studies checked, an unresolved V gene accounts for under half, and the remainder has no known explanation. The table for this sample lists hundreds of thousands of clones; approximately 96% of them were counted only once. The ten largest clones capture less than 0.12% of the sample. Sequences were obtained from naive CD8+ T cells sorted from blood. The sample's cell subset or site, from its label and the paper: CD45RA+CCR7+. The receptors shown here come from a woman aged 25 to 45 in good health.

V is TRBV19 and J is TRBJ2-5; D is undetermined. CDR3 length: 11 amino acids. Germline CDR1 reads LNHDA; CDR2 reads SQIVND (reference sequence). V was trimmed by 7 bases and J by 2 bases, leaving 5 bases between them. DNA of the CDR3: TGTGCCAGTAAAGTACAAGAGACCCAGTACTTC. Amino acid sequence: CASKVQETQYF.

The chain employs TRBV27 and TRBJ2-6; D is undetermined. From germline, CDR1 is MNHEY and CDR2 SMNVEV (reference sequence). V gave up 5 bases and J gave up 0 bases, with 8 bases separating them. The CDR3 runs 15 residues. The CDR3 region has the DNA TGTGCCAGCAGTCCCACGACCTCTGGGGCCAACGTCCTGACTTTC. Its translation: CASSPTTSGANVLTF.

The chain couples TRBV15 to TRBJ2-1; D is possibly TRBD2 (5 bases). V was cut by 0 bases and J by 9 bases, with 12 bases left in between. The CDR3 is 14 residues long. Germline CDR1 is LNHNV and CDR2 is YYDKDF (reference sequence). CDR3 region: CATSRDRSGGEQFF. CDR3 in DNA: TGTGCCACCAGCAGAGATCGAAGCGGAGGTGAGCAGTTCTTC.

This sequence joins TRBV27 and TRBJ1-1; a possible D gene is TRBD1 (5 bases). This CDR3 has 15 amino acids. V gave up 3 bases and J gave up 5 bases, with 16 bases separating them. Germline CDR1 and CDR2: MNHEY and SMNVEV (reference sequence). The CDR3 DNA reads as TGTGCCAGCAGTTTCTCAGGAAGGGGATGGACTGAAGCTTTCTTT. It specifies CASSFSGRGWTEAFF.

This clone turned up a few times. This CDR3 is CASSLVSSEQYF. The DNA of the CDR3 is TGTGCCAGCAGCTTAGTATCCAGCGAGCAGTACTTC. The chain uses TRBV7-9 and TRBJ2-7; D not resolved. Between the trimmed V and J ends, which lost 1 base and 6 bases, there was a span of 7 bases. The CDR3 length is 12 residues. Germline CDR1 SEHNR, CDR2 FQNEAQ (reference sequence).

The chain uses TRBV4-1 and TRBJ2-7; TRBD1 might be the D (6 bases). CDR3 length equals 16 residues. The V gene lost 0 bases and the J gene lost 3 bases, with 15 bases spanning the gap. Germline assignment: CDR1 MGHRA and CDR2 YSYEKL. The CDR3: CASSQEYGRGNYEQYF. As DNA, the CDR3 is TGCGCCAGCAGCCAAGAATACGGCAGGGGCAACTACGAGCAGTACTTC.

Written as DNA, the CDR3 is TGTGCCAGCGGGACAGATTATAACAATCAGCCCCAGCATTTT. As protein: CASGTDYNNQPQHF. V gene TRBV6-6 combines with J gene TRBJ1-5, with TRBD1 identical over 7 bases. Germline lookup yields CDR1 MNHNY and CDR2 SVGAGI (reference sequence). V lost 8 bases and J lost 3; bases outside the gene matches: 7. This CDR3 comprises 14 residues.

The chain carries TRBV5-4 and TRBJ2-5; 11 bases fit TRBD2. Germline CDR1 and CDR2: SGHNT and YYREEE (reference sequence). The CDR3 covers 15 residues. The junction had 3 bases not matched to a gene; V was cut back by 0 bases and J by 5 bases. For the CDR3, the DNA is TGTGCCAGCAGCTTGGGACTAGCGGGAATGGAGACCCAGTACTTC. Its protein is CASSLGLAGMETQYF.

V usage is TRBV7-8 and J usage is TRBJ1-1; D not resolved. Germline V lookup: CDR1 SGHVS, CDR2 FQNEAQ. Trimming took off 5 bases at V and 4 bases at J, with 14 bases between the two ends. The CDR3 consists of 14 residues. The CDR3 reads CASSPVAFGTEAFF. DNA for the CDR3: TGTGCCAGCAGCCCTGTGGCGTTTGGCACTGAAGCTTTCTTT.

CDR3 bases: TGTGCCAGCAGCCCCAGGATGACAGGGTGGTACGAGCAGTACTTC. Amino acid sequence: CASSPRMTGWYEQYF. The rearrangement links TRBV11-1 to TRBJ2-7; 7 bases line up with TRBD1. Germline CDR1 is SGHAT and CDR2 is FQDESV (reference sequence). V lost 5 bases and J lost 4; bases outside the gene matches: 11. The CDR3 covers 15 residues.

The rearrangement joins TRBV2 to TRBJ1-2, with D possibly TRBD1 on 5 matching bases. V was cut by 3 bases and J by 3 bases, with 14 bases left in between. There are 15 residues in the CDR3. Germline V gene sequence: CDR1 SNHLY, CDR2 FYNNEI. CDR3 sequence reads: CASSEVGPWDYGYTF. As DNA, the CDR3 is TGTGCCAGCAGTGAGGTGGGGCCCTGGGACTATGGCTACACCTTC.

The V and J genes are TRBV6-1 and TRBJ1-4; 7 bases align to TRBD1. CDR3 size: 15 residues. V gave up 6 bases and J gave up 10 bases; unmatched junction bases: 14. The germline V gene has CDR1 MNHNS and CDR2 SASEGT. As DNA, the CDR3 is TGTGCCAGCAGGACCGGGACAGCTAAAATGCCAAAACTGTTTTTT. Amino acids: CASRTGTAKMPKLFF.

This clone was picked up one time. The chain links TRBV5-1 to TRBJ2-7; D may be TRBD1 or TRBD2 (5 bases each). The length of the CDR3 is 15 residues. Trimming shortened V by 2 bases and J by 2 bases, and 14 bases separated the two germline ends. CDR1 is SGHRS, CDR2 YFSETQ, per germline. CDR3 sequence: CASSFGDPTAYEQYF. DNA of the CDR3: TGCGCCAGCAGCTTTGGGGACCCCACGGCCTACGAGCAGTACTTC.

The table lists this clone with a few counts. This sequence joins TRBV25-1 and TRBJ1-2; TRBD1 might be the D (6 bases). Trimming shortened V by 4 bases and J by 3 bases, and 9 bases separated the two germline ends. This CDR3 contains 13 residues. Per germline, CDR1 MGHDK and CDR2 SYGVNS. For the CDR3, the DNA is TGTGCCAGCAGTGCACAGGGCGACTATGGCTACACCTTC. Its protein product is CASSAQGDYGYTF.

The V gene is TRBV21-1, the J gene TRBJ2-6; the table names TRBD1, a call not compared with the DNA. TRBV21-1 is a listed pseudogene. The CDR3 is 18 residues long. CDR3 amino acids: CASLLIKSRGLGANVLTF. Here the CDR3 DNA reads TGTGCCAGTTTACTTATCAAGAGCAGGGGGCTAGGGGCCAACGTCCTGACTTTC.

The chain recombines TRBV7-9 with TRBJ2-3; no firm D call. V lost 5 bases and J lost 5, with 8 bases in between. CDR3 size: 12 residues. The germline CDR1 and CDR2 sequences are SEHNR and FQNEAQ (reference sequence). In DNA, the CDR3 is TGTGCCAGCAGCCACCCTAGAGATACGCAGTATTTT. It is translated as CASSHPRDTQYF.

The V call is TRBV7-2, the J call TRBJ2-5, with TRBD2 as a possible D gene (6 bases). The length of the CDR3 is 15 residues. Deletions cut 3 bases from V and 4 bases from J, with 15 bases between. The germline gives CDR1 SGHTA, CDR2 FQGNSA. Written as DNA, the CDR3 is TGTGCCAGCAGCTTTACGGGAAGCGGGCCAGAGACCCAGTACTTC. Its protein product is CASSFTGSGPETQYF.

The CDR3, as DNA: TGTGCCAGTAGTATTACTAGCGGGGTTTACAATGAGCAGTTCTTC. It is translated as CASSITSGVYNEQFF. The chain has TRBV19 and TRBJ2-1, with 10 positions matching TRBD2. The trim removed 3 bases at V and 4 bases at J, leaving 3 bases unmatched. This CDR3 has 15 residues. CDR1 is LNHDA and CDR2 is SQIVND in the germline V gene (reference sequence). Looking up the rest from reference TRBV19 and TRBJ2-1 gives the full variable domain: DGGITQSPKYLFRKEGQNVTLSCEQNLNHDAMYWYRQDPGQGLRLIYYSQIVNDFQKGDIAEGYSVSREKKESFPLTVTSAQKNPTAFYLCASSITSGVYNEQFFGPGTRLTVL.

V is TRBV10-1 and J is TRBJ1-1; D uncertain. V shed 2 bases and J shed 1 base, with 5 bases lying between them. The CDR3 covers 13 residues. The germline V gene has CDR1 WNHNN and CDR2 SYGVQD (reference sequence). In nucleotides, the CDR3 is TGCGCCAGCAGTGAGGTTCGGAACACTGAAGCTTTCTTT. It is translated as CASSEVRNTEAFF.

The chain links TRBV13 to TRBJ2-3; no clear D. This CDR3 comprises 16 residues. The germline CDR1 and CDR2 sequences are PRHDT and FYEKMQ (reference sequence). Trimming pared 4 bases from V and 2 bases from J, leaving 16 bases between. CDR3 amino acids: CASSYQMEPDTDTQYF. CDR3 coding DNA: TGTGCCAGCAGCTACCAGATGGAGCCGGACACAGATACGCAGTATTTT. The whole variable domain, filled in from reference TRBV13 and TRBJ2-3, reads AAGVIQSPRHLIKEKRETATLKCYPIPRHDTVYWYQQGPGQDPQFLISFYEKMQSDKGSIPDRFSAQQFSDYHSELNMSSLELGDSALYFCASSYQMEPDTDTQYFGPGTRLTVL.